These T cell receptor beta chains were read from a single sample in a study of T cells in Graves' hyperthyroidism and ophthalmopathy. MiXCR was run by TCRdb on the multiplex PCR reads, yielding one entry per CDR3 protein. Found here are over 350,000 distinct CDR3 sequences, around 15% of them singletons; the top ten hold roughly 13%. Sequenced input: blood. The receptor source for this set is a man aged 18 to 30 with Graves' ophthalmopathy. Both conserved end residues are part of each CDR3. A D gene is named only where the DNA matches it firmly. Clone size is stated in some rows and not others, as once, few, many or a class when expanded.

size: many
J: TRBJ2-1
V: TRBV7-8
D: TRBD1
DNA: TGTGCCAGCAGAAAAAAGGACAGGGGATCGAGTTTGGACAATGAGCAGTTCTTC
CDR3: CASRKKDRGSSLDNEQFF

size: many
J: TRBJ2-5
V: TRBV13
D: NA
DNA: TGTGCCAGCAGCAGGCAGTCAGAGACCCAGTACTTC
CDR3: CASSRQSETQYF

size: NA
J: TRBJ1-5
V: TRBV19
D: TRBD1
DNA: TGTGCCAGTACCAAAGGGACAGGGGTAGGACAGCCCCAGCATTTT
CDR3: CASTKGTGVGQPQHF

size: many
J: TRBJ2-3
V: TRBV5-1
D: NA
DNA: TGCGCCAGCAGCTTGATGGGGGAGGTCGCAGATACGCAGTATTTT
CDR3: CASSLMGEVADTQYF

size: few
J: TRBJ2-3
V: TRBV20-1
D: TRBD2
DNA: TGCAGTGCTAGAGAAGGGACTAGCGGGTTCACAGATACGCAGTATTTT
CDR3: CSAREGTSGFTDTQYF

size: many
J: TRBJ2-7
V: TRBV20-1
D: NA
DNA: TGCAGTGCTAGAGATCACACCTACGAGCAGTACTTC
CDR3: CSARDHTYEQYF

size: many
J: TRBJ2-5
V: TRBV14
D: NA
DNA: TGTGCCAGCAGCCAAGAGTCCCGTATGGGCCAGTACTTC
CDR3: CASSQESRMGQYF

size: few
J: TRBJ1-2
V: TRBV3-1
D: NA
DNA: TGTGCCAGCAGCCAAGAAGGTTGGAGGAACTATGGCTACACCTTC
CDR3: CASSQEGWRNYGYTF

size: few
J: TRBJ2-3
V: TRBV3-1
D: TRBD2
DNA: TGTGCCAGCAGCCAAGTCAATAGCGGGAAAGGGGGTAGCACAGATACGCAGTATTTT
CDR3: CASSQVNSGKGGSTDTQYF

size: many
J: TRBJ1-1
V: TRBV30
D: NA
DNA: TGTGCCTGGAATGAGGAGAACACTGAAGCTTTCTTT
CDR3: CAWNEENTEAFF

size: NA
J: TRBJ1-3
V: TRBV6-1
D: NA
DNA: TGTGCCAGCAGATCCATCGACAAAAACTCTGGAAACACCATATATTTT
CDR3: CASRSIDKNSGNTIYF

size: many
J: TRBJ1-1
V: TRBV29-1
D: TRBD1
DNA: TGCAGCGTTTGGGGACAGGGGGCGCAATGGGTCACTGAAGCTTTCTTT
CDR3: CSVWGQGAQWVTEAFF

size: NA
J: TRBJ2-1
V: TRBV11-3
D: TRBD2
DNA: TGTGCCAGCAGCTTGGGCGTCGGTGCGGGAGCCTTTAATGAGCAGTTCTTC
CDR3: CASSLGVGAGAFNEQFF

size: NA
J: TRBJ2-7
V: TRBV27
D: TRBD1
DNA: TGTGCCAGCAGTGCTACCCCGGGACAGGGGGTCTACGAGCAGTACTTC
CDR3: CASSATPGQGVYEQYF

size: many
J: TRBJ1-6
V: TRBV30
D: TRBD1
DNA: TGTGCCTGGAGTCTACAGGGGGCATGGAATTCACCCCTCCACTTT
CDR3: CAWSLQGAWNSPLHF

size: many
J: TRBJ2-5
V: TRBV6-2/TRBV6-3
D: NA
DNA: TGTGCCAGCAGTTACCCCGACTTACACTTC
CDR3: CASSYPDLHF

size: once
J: TRBJ2-3
V: TRBV3-1
D: NA
DNA: TGTGCCAACAGCCAAGGGACTGCTGTCAGCACAGATACGCAGTATTTT
CDR3: CANSQGTAVSTDTQYF

size: NA
J: TRBJ2-5
V: TRBV6-2/TRBV6-3
D: TRBD2
DNA: TGTGCCAGTCAGTTAAGTCTAGCGGGGGAGCAAGAGACCCAGTACTTC
CDR3: CASQLSLAGEQETQYF

size: many
J: TRBJ1-4
V: TRBV30
D: NA
DNA: TGTGCCTGGCATGCGGAGGCTGCAACTAATGAAAAACTGTTTTTT
CDR3: CAWHAEAATNEKLFF

size: many
J: TRBJ2-5
V: TRBV3-1
D: NA
DNA: TGTGCCAGCAGCCATCGCGGCGACCAAGAGACCCAGTACTTC
CDR3: CASSHRGDQETQYF

size: NA
J: TRBJ2-1
V: TRBV6-1
D: TRBD2
DNA: TGTGCCAGCAGTGCCCGGACTAGCGGCCCAAGCTCCTACAATGAGCAGTTCTTC
CDR3: CASSARTSGPSSYNEQFF

size: NA
J: TRBJ1-5
V: TRBV4-1
D: TRBD1
DNA: TGCGCCAGCAGCCAATCCTTATTCGCCGTGAGGGGGCTTACGGCCCAGCCCCAGCATTTT
CDR3: CASSQSLFAVRGLTAQPQHF

size: many
J: TRBJ1-2
V: TRBV4-1
D: NA
DNA: TGCGCCAGCAGCCAAGAGGACACCAACTATGGCTACACCTTC
CDR3: CASSQEDTNYGYTF

size: many
J: TRBJ2-1
V: TRBV7-2
D: TRBD2
DNA: TGTGCCAGCAGCCGCGTAGCGGGGTACAATGAGCAGTTCTTC
CDR3: CASSRVAGYNEQFF

size: many
J: TRBJ1-4
V: TRBV13
D: NA
DNA: TGTGCCAGCAGCTTACTGGGGTTTGATGAAAAACTGTTTTTT
CDR3: CASSLLGFDEKLFF

size: many
J: TRBJ2-7
V: TRBV12-3/TRBV12-4
D: TRBD1
DNA: TGTGCCAGCAGGCTGGGGACAGGGGGATCCTACGAGCAGTACTTC
CDR3: CASRLGTGGSYEQYF

size: NA
J: TRBJ2-5
V: TRBV10-3
D: NA
DNA: TGTGCCATCAGCTCGGGGGCCCAAGAGACCCAGTACTTC
CDR3: CAISSGAQETQYF

size: many
J: TRBJ2-3
V: TRBV7-9
D: NA
DNA: TGTGCCAGCAGCACAATGACAGTTAGCACAGATACGCAGTATTTT
CDR3: CASSTMTVSTDTQYF

size: NA
J: TRBJ1-2
V: TRBV24-1
D: NA
DNA: TGTGCCCCTGCTTATGGCTACACCTTC
CDR3: CAPAYGYTF

size: NA
J: TRBJ2-2
V: TRBV7-3
D: NA
DNA: TGTGCCAGCAGCCACATAGGGGGAGTTGGGACCGGGGAGCTGTTTTTT
CDR3: CASSHIGGVGTGELFF

size: NA
J: TRBJ2-2
V: TRBV5-1
D: NA
DNA: TGCGCCAGCAGCTTGGGACACACCGGGGAGCTGTTTTTT
CDR3: CASSLGHTGELFF

size: many
J: TRBJ2-2
V: TRBV11-2
D: TRBD2
DNA: TGTGCCAGCAGCTTTAGCGGGGGAATGACCGGGGAGCTGTTTTTT
CDR3: CASSFSGGMTGELFF

size: NA
J: TRBJ2-7
V: TRBV5-1
D: TRBD1
DNA: TGCGCCAGCAGCGCAGGGACAGGGGAGATCTACGAGCAGTACTTC
CDR3: CASSAGTGEIYEQYF

size: many
J: TRBJ1-3
V: TRBV12-3/TRBV12-4
D: NA
DNA: TGTGCCAGCAGGGCGGGACGTGGAAACACCATATATTTT
CDR3: CASRAGRGNTIYF

size: many
J: TRBJ2-7
V: TRBV30
D: TRBD1
DNA: TGTGCCTGGAGTGGGCTAAAGACAGGGAGAGGAGTTTACGAGCAGTACTTC
CDR3: CAWSGLKTGRGVYEQYF

size: few
J: TRBJ2-1
V: TRBV30
D: TRBD2
DNA: TGTGCCTGTGGGACTAGCGCCTACAATGAGCAGTTCTTC
CDR3: CACGTSAYNEQFF

size: many
J: TRBJ2-7
V: TRBV3-1
D: TRBD2
DNA: TGTGCCAGCAGCCAGGCTAGCGGGGGGTCATCCGAGCAGTACTTC
CDR3: CASSQASGGSSEQYF

size: many
J: TRBJ2-7
V: TRBV4-1
D: NA
DNA: TGCGCCAGCAGCCGCCTCTTCAGCGCGGGCCGAACCTACGAGCAGTACTTC
CDR3: CASSRLFSAGRTYEQYF

size: few
J: TRBJ1-5
V: TRBV11-3
D: NA
DNA: TGTGCCAGCGGGGAATTTTGCAGGGGTCCCTACAATCAGCCCCAGCATTTT
CDR3: CASGEFCRGPYNQPQHF

size: few
J: TRBJ2-3
V: TRBV12-3/TRBV12-4
D: TRBD2
DNA: TGTGCCAGCAGTTTGAGGCGGGAGTACGCAGATACGCAGTATTTT
CDR3: CASSLRREYADTQYF

size: many
J: TRBJ2-3
V: TRBV6-1
D: TRBD2
DNA: TGTGCCAGCAGACCGGGACTAGCGGGGGATACGCAGTATTTT
CDR3: CASRPGLAGDTQYF

size: many
J: TRBJ1-1
V: TRBV3-1
D: NA
DNA: TGTGCCAGCAGCCAAGATGGCCCCGTTGAAGCTTTCTTT
CDR3: CASSQDGPVEAFF

size: many
J: TRBJ1-2
V: TRBV6-1
D: NA
DNA: TGTGCCAGCAGTTGGGGTGGGGCTAACTATGGCTACACCTTC
CDR3: CASSWGGANYGYTF

size: many
J: TRBJ2-7
V: TRBV7-2
D: NA
DNA: TGTGCCAGCAGCCCCGGGGCGCCTAGCTACGAGCAGTACTTC
CDR3: CASSPGAPSYEQYF

size: few
J: TRBJ2-1
V: TRBV14
D: TRBD1
DNA: TGTGCCAGCAGCCAACGGGACAGCAATGAGCAGTTCTTC
CDR3: CASSQRDSNEQFF

size: NA
J: TRBJ1-1
V: TRBV27
D: NA
DNA: TGTGCCAGCAGTACGGGGTTTGAAGCTTTCTTT
CDR3: CASSTGFEAFF

size: many
J: TRBJ1-2
V: TRBV7-2
D: NA
DNA: TGTGCCAGCAGCTTAGGGCAGGGCGCCTATGGCTACACCTTC
CDR3: CASSLGQGAYGYTF

size: many
J: TRBJ2-1
V: TRBV7-9
D: NA
DNA: TGTGCCAGCAGCTTAGCGCTAAGCGCGGGTGAGCAGTTCTTC
CDR3: CASSLALSAGEQFF

size: many
J: TRBJ2-3
V: TRBV3-1
D: NA
DNA: TGTGCCAGCAGCCAACATTATGGCACAGATACGCAGTATTTT
CDR3: CASSQHYGTDTQYF

size: many
J: TRBJ1-2
V: TRBV7-9
D: TRBD1
DNA: TGTGCCAGCAGCTCGGACAGGGACGGCTACACCTTC
CDR3: CASSSDRDGYTF

size: many
J: TRBJ2-1
V: TRBV20-1
D: TRBD2
DNA: TGCAGTGCTAGAGGTGGGACTAGCGGGGGGGCGGGGAATGAGCAGTTCTTC
CDR3: CSARGGTSGGAGNEQFF

size: many
J: TRBJ1-2
V: TRBV7-2
D: NA
DNA: TGTGCCAGCAGCCTGGGCGTGGGGGGCTCTAACTATGGCTACACCTTC
CDR3: CASSLGVGGSNYGYTF

size: many
J: TRBJ2-3
V: TRBV20-1
D: NA
DNA: TGCAGTGCTACCGGGGCTCCGAAGACAGATACGCAGTATTTT
CDR3: CSATGAPKTDTQYF

size: many
J: TRBJ2-3
V: TRBV12-3/TRBV12-4
D: TRBD2
DNA: TGTGCCAGCAGTTTTATGATTAGCGGGGGACCCTCTAGCACAGATACGCAGTATTTT
CDR3: CASSFMISGGPSSTDTQYF

size: many
J: TRBJ2-7
V: TRBV11-2
D: NA
DNA: TGTGCCAGCAGCTTCCCCTTGGGGTTATCCTACGAGCAGTACTTC
CDR3: CASSFPLGLSYEQYF

size: many
J: TRBJ2-3
V: TRBV11-3
D: TRBD2
DNA: TGTGCCAGCAGCAACCTACCCCGGAGCGGGGGGACAGATACGCAGTATTTT
CDR3: CASSNLPRSGGTDTQYF

size: NA
J: TRBJ1-2
V: TRBV6-1
D: TRBD1
DNA: TGTGCCAGCAGTGTAACCGGGACAGAGCCCTCTGGCTACACCTTC
CDR3: CASSVTGTEPSGYTF

size: many
J: TRBJ2-1
V: TRBV24-1
D: TRBD2
DNA: TGTGCCACCGGACTAGCGGCCTACAATGAGCAGTTCTTC
CDR3: CATGLAAYNEQFF